This T cell receptor (beta chain) stems from a study of beta chain features in type 1 diabetes. Study conclusions and caveats: VDJ junctions in type 1 diabetes patients carried more deletions and fewer insertions. Researchers cautioned that cDNA sequencing could over-represent cells with high TCR expression. The question of HLA type influencing TCRB rearrangement was one that remained unresolved here. Across all four CD4+ subsets, people with type 1 diabetes showed modestly shorter TCRB CDR3s.

The study reverse transcribed the entire isolated RNA, so it sequenced expressed TCRB transcripts. Repertoires were generated with immunoSEQ multiplex PCR, while TCRdb's copy carries only in-frame clones and drops some. The sample holds nearly 350,000 clones, about a tenth seen once. In regard to this clone: No antigen is known for it.

Central memory, naive, regulatory and stem cell-like memory CD4+ cells were sorted by CD45RO/CCR7/CD25/CD127/CD95/CD27. Germline V lookup: CDR1 GTSNPN, CDR2 SVGIG (reference sequence). The CDR3 extends over 15 amino acids. Trimming removed 4 bases from V and 6 bases from J; junction bases left unmatched: 12. Sequenced input: central memory CD4+ T cells from blood. The receptor was isolated from a man aged 25 to 40 with type 1 diabetes. V gene TRBV30 combines with J gene TRBJ1-1; 9 nucleotides align to TRBD1. As DNA, the CDR3 is TGTGCCTGGACCAAATACACAGGGGGCGCGGCTGAAGCTTTCTTT. Its protein product is CAWTKYTGGAAEAFF.